The 2 T cell receptor beta chains below come from one sample, sequenced in a study of blood T cell repertoires in COVID-19. Produced via immunoSEQ multiplex PCR; TCRdb's table is partial and in-frame only. This table has 50,000 to 65,000 clones, nearly 90% appearing once. The sample was peripheral blood. Source of these receptors: a man aged 60-69 years with active COVID-19.

V and J are TRBV7-2 and TRBJ2-3; D is perhaps TRBD2 (5 bases). Between the trimmed V and J ends, which lost 7 bases and 5 bases, there was a span of 13 bases. The germline V gene encodes CDR1 SGHTA and CDR2 FQGNSA. The CDR3 sequence is 13 residues long. The CDR3 DNA reads TGTGCCAGCAACAGCCTCGGGATAGATACGCAGTATTTT. Encoded protein: CASNSLGIDTQYF.

The chain couples TRBV7-2 to TRBJ1-2; perhaps TRBD1 as D (5 bases). The CDR3 sequence is 14 residues long. CDR1 SGHTA and CDR2 FQGNSA come from the germline V gene. V was shortened by 5 bases and J by 4 bases, with 14 bases between the two germline ends. CDR3 residues: CASSPGTRGYGYTF. The CDR3 bases are TGTGCCAGCAGCCCTGGGACTCGGGGCTATGGCTACACCTTC.